What follows are 15 T cell receptor beta chains derived from one specimen sequenced in a study of blood T cell repertoires in COVID-19. Only in-frame clones appear in the TCRdb table, and some are missing; sequencing was by immunoSEQ multiplex PCR. The sample includes around 100,000 clones, about nine tenths of them seen just once. The sequenced sample was peripheral blood. Receptors were obtained from a middle-aged man with acute or convalescent COVID-19.

This clone was detected only a few times. The chain joins TRBV6-4 to TRBJ1-2, with D unclear. The V gene lost 9 bases and the J gene lost 0 bases, with 26 bases spanning the gap. CDR3 length equals 18 residues. Germline V lookup: CDR1 MRHNA, CDR2 SNTAGT. CDR3 in amino acids: CARILRRELLAANYGYTF. In DNA, the CDR3 is TGTGCCAGGATTTTGAGGAGGGAGCTGTTGGCAGCTAACTATGGCTACACCTTC.

The chain joins TRBV7-9 to TRBJ2-5; 8 bases are shared with TRBD2. With 4 bases clipped from V and 5 bases from J, the junction kept 6 bases outside the gene matches. The CDR3 runs to 14 residues. Germline lookup yields CDR1 SEHNR and CDR2 FQNEAQ (reference sequence). The CDR3 loop is CASSWAGGRETQYF. The CDR3 nucleotides read TGTGCCAGCAGCTGGGCGGGAGGTCGGGAGACCCAGTACTTC. Looking up the rest from reference TRBV7-9 and TRBJ2-5 gives the full variable domain: DTGVSQNPRHKITKRGQNVTFRCDPISEHNRLYWYRQTLGQGPEFLTYFQNEAQLEKSRLLSDRFSAERPKGSFSTLEIQRTEQGDSAMYLCASSWAGGRETQYFGPGTRLLVL.

This chain connects TRBV7-2 to TRBJ1-3; D perhaps matches TRBD1 (5 bases). Trimming took off 3 bases at V and 2 bases at J, with 11 bases between the two ends. The CDR3 is 15 amino acids. Germline CDR1 and CDR2: SGHTA and FQGNSA. The CDR3 loop is CASSFPGITGNTIYF. DNA of the CDR3: TGTGCCAGCAGCTTTCCAGGGATTACTGGAAACACCATATATTTT. Full variable domain (remainder filled in from reference TRBV7-2 and TRBJ1-3): GAGVSQSPSNKVTEKGKDVELRCDPISGHTALYWYRQSLGQGLEFLIYFQGNSAPDKSGLPSDRFSAERTGGSVSTLTIQRTQQEDSAVYLCASSFPGITGNTIYFGEGSWLTVV.

The chain has TRBV7-6 and TRBJ2-3, with D possibly being TRBD2 (5 bases). CDR1 is SGHVS and CDR2 is FNYEAQ in the germline V gene. This CDR3 has 14 amino acids. The V and J ends lost 5 bases and 4 bases respectively, with 13 bases between them. The CDR3 DNA reads as TGTGCCAGCAGCCAACCCCTGGAGGCAGATACGCAGTATTTT. Amino acids: CASSQPLEADTQYF.

The chain carries TRBV2 and TRBJ2-2; D is perhaps TRBD1 (5 bases). V lost 8 bases to trimming and J lost 1 base, with 11 bases between them. Germline CDR1 is SNHLY and CDR2 is FYNNEI. This CDR3 is built from 14 residues. CDR3 residues: CASGRTGNTGELFF. CDR3 coding DNA: TGTGCCAGCGGTCGAACAGGGAACACCGGGGAGCTGTTTTTT. The full variable domain, with the rest looked up from reference TRBV2 and TRBJ2-2, is EPEVTQTPSHQVTQMGQEVILRCVPISNHLYFYWYRQILGQKVEFLVSFYNNEISEKSEIFDDQFSVERPDGSNFTLKIRSTKLEDSAMYFCASGRTGNTGELFFGEGSRLTVL.

This clone was seen once. The chain links TRBV10-2 to TRBJ2-7; 10 positions match TRBD1. The V and J ends lost 6 bases and 3 bases, in that order; junction bases with no gene match: 5. Germline V gene data show CDR1 as WSHSY and CDR2 as SAAADI. This CDR3 has 14 residues. CDR3 loop: CASRYGTGDYEQYF. In DNA, the CDR3 is TGCGCCAGCAGATACGGGACAGGGGACTACGAGCAGTACTTC.

The rearrangement uses TRBV19 and TRBJ2-2; a weak D match, TRBD1 (6 bases). Trimming took off 3 bases at V and 7 bases at J, with 12 bases between the two ends. Germline assignment: CDR1 LNHDA and CDR2 SQIVND (reference sequence). This CDR3 region has 14 residues. The CDR3 loop reads CASSIRGGGGELFF. The CDR3 DNA reads TGTGCCAGTAGTATTCGTGGGGGCGGCGGGGAGCTGTTTTTT.

The genes are TRBV27 and TRBJ1-2; 8 positions agree with TRBD1. Unmatched junction bases numbered 11, after V lost 3 bases and J lost 8 bases. The CDR3 spans 15 residues. CDR1 is MNHEY and CDR2 is SMNVEV in the germline V gene (reference sequence). In nucleotides, the CDR3 is TGTGCCAGCAGTTTGGACGCAGGGGGCAAGCGGGGCTACACCTTC. This encodes CASSLDAGGKRGYTF.

This clone was seen a single time. The chain employs TRBV21-1 and TRBJ1-5. TRBV21-1 is a pseudogene locus. The CDR3 contains 18 residues. The CDR3 nucleotides are TGTGCCAGCAGCAAAGCGTTATGGGGGGTCGACGGGAATCAGCCCCAGCATTTT. Its protein is CASSKALWGVDGNQPQHF.

The J gene is TRBJ2-1, the V gene TRBV27; D possibly corresponds to TRBD2 (6 bases). CDR3 size: 16 residues. The V gene's germline CDR1 is MNHEY and CDR2 SMNVEV (reference sequence). Trimming cost V 5 bases and J 4 bases, with 18 bases left between them. The CDR3 region is CASSPTTSGSYNEQFF. The CDR3 region has the DNA TGTGCCAGCAGTCCGACGACCAGCGGGTCTTACAATGAGCAGTTCTTC.

The chain links TRBV6-6 to TRBJ1-6; D unresolved. This CDR3 region has 14 residues. Germline CDR1 and CDR2: MNHNY and SVGAGI (reference sequence). V lost 2 bases to trimming and J lost 11 bases, with 13 bases between them. CDR3 protein: CASSYDGLMTPLHF. Written as DNA, the CDR3 is TGTGCCAGCAGTTACGACGGGTTGATGACACCCCTCCACTTT.

This clone was recorded only once. The rearrangement links TRBV6-2 or TRBV6-3 to TRBJ2-2, with D possibly matching TRBD2 (6 bases). The CDR3 spans 15 residues. V was trimmed by 2 bases and J by 1 base, leaving 8 bases between them. From germline, CDR1 is MNHEY and CDR2 SVGEGT. CDR3 bases: TGTGCCAGCAGTTACGGGACTTTGAACACCGGGGAGCTGTTTTTT. Its translation is CASSYGTLNTGELFF.

This sequence joins TRBV27 and TRBJ1-1; TRBD1 aligns across 7 bases. This CDR3 contains 14 residues. V was pared by 6 bases and J by 4 bases, with 8 bases of the junction left unmatched. The V gene's germline CDR1 is MNHEY and CDR2 SMNVEV (reference sequence). The CDR3 region is CASRDGTGVTEAFF. The CDR3 DNA follows: TGTGCCAGCAGGGATGGTACAGGGGTCACTGAAGCTTTCTTT.

The CDR3 spells CASSEALGPGYGYTF. As DNA, the CDR3 is TGTGCCAGCAGTGAAGCTCTTGGGCCAGGCTATGGCTACACCTTC. This chain joins TRBV6-1 and TRBJ1-2; the D is unclear. Germline CDR1 and CDR2: MNHNS and SASEGT. This CDR3 has 15 amino acids. V lost 0 bases, J lost 4 bases, and 12 bases lay in between.

This chain uses TRBV19 with TRBJ2-3, with D maybe TRBD2 (5 bases). Germline V gives CDR1 LNHDA, CDR2 SQIVND (reference sequence). The CDR3 spans 15 residues. The V end was cut by 5 bases, the J end by 2 bases, with 14 bases between. The CDR3 nucleotides read TGTGCCAGTAGTTCGATGAGACTAATCACAGATACGCAGTATTTT. As protein: CASSSMRLITDTQYF.